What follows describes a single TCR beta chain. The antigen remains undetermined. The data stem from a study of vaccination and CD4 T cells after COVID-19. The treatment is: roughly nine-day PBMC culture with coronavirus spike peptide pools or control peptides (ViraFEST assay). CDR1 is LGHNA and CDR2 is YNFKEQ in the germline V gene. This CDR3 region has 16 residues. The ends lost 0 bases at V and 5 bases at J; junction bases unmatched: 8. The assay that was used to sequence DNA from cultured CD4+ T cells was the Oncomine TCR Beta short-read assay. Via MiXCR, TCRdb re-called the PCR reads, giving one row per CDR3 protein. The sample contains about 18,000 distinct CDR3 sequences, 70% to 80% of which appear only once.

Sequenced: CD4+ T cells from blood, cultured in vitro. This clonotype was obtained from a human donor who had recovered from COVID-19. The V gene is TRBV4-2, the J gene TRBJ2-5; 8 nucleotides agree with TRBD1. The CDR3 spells CASSQDGLDRAETQYF. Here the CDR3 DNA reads TGTGCCAGCAGCCAAGATGGACTGGACAGGGCCGAGACCCAGTACTTC.